The 12 T cell receptor beta chains in this list originate from one sample, sequenced in a study of shared clonotypes between healthy human individuals. The repertoire was sequenced with immunoSEQ multiplex PCR; TCRdb's copy has only in-frame clones and lacks some. The sample has about 2.3 million clones; 92% are singletons. Sequencing input: naive CD4+ T cells from PBMCs. The subset denotes: CD45RA+ positively selected. The receptors stem from a man between 18 and 35 years old in good health. Some clones in this sample may be carry-over from other donors' samples.

The gene calls are TRBV7-2 and TRBJ2-2, with 12 positions matching TRBD1. Germline values: CDR1 SGHTA, CDR2 FQGNSA. Trimming removed 5 bases from V and 5 bases from J; junction bases left unmatched: 9. There are 17 residues in the CDR3. For the CDR3, the DNA is TGTGCCAGCAGCCCTTGGGACAGGGGGCTATTTACCGGGGAGCTGTTTTTT. Its translation: CASSPWDRGLFTGELFF.

This clone has just a few counts. V and J are TRBV6-5 and TRBJ1-1, with D possibly being TRBD1 (5 bases). The V gene lost 7 bases and the J gene lost 0 bases, with 15 bases spanning the gap. Germline V gene lookup returns CDR1 MNHEY and CDR2 SVGAGI. This CDR3 is built from 15 residues. Here the CDR3 DNA reads TGTGCCAGCACCCGGGACCGACTCATGAACACTGAAGCTTTCTTT. This translates into CASTRDRLMNTEAFF.

The J gene is TRBJ1-1, the V gene TRBV19; no reliable D call. Trimming took 4 bases from V and 1 from J, leaving 10 bases between them. The CDR3 is made up of 14 amino acids. Germline CDR1 LNHDA, CDR2 SQIVND (reference sequence). The CDR3 is CASSTPPRNTEAFF. The CDR3 DNA follows: TGTGCCAGTAGTACCCCCCCCAGGAACACTGAAGCTTTCTTT.

The chain links TRBV15 to TRBJ1-4; TRBD1 agrees at 8 bases. The V segment lost 7 bases and the J segment 8 bases; nucleotides outside the gene matches: 9. Germline V gene lookup returns CDR1 LNHNV and CDR2 YYDKDF (reference sequence). This CDR3 region has 14 residues. CDR3 in amino acids: CATTSGGGREKLFF. The CDR3 DNA reads TGTGCCACCACATCAGGGGGCGGGCGGGAAAAACTGTTTTTT.

To note about this clone: This sample also contains other DNA sequences that code for the same CDR3. The chain links TRBV28 to TRBJ2-7; tentative D call: TRBD1 (6 bases). Germline V gives CDR1 MDHEN, CDR2 SYDVKM. The CDR3 consists of 15 residues. V lost 4 bases, J lost 3 bases, and 16 bases lay in between. For the CDR3, the DNA is TGTGCCAGCAGTTCGGCGGGCCAGGGGCACTACGAGCAGTACTTC. Translated: CASSSAGQGHYEQYF.

CDR3 sequence (DNA): TGTGCCAGCTGGAAATGGCGGGGTGAGCAGTTCTTC. It yields the protein CASWKWRGEQFF. The chain recombines TRBV28 with TRBJ2-1; tentatively, D is TRBD2 (6 bases). Germline loops: CDR1 MDHEN, CDR2 SYDVKM. The CDR3 is 12 residues long. V lost 8 bases and J 9 bases, leaving 14 bases between the germline ends.

This clone appeared once. The V and J genes are TRBV7-3 and TRBJ2-2, with D perhaps being TRBD1 or TRBD2 (5 bases each). The germline CDR1 and CDR2 sequences are SGHTA and FQGTGA. This CDR3 has 16 residues. V lost 4 bases, J lost 6 bases, and 18 bases lay in between. The CDR3 sequence: CASSSTGPRGAGELFF. The CDR3, as DNA: TGTGCCAGCAGCTCCACCGGTCCCAGAGGGGCCGGGGAGCTGTTTTTT.

The chain combines TRBV2 with TRBJ1-5; TRBD1 agrees at 8 bases. V lost 8 bases to trimming and J lost 3 bases; unmatched junction nucleotides: 6. Germline CDR1 and CDR2: SNHLY and FYNNEI. The CDR3 length is 14 residues. The CDR3 loop reads CASADRETNQPQHF. The DNA for the CDR3 is TGTGCCAGCGCGGACAGGGAGACCAATCAGCCCCAGCATTTT.

The DNA for the CDR3 is TGTGCCAGCACCTTATATGGAGGCGGGGGCGCTTTGGGCTACACCTTC. Protein product: CASTLYGGGGALGYTF. The rearrangement joins TRBV28 to TRBJ1-2; D may be TRBD1 (6 bases). CDR1 MDHEN and CDR2 SYDVKM come from the germline V gene. CDR3 length equals 16 residues. Trimming took 7 bases from V and 8 from J, leaving 26 bases between them.

The V gene is TRBV5-6, the J gene TRBJ2-1; weak D call: TRBD2 (6 bases). This CDR3 comprises 16 residues. V dropped 4 bases and J dropped 4 bases, with 18 bases sitting between them. Germline V CDR1 and CDR2: SGHDT, YYEEEE. The CDR3 DNA reads TGTGCCAGCAGCCAAACGATCGGGGAGGTATACAATGAGCAGTTCTTC. It yields the protein CASSQTIGEVYNEQFF.

The V call is TRBV9, the J call TRBJ1-2; D possibly corresponds to TRBD1 (6 bases). Germline CDR1 is SGDLS and CDR2 is YYNGEE. V lost 0 bases and J 5 bases, leaving 20 bases between the germline ends. This CDR3 spans 17 amino acids. CDR3 sequence: CASSVGGGRQALYGYTF. CDR3 in DNA: TGTGCCAGCAGCGTAGGTGGGGGGCGACAGGCACTATATGGCTACACCTTC. The entire variable domain, with the rest obtained from reference TRBV9 and TRBJ1-2, is as follows: DSGVTQTPKHLITATGQRVTLRCSPRSGDLSVYWYQQSLDQGLQFLIQYYNGEERAKGNILERFSAQQFPDLHSELNLSSLELGDSALYFCASSVGGGRQALYGYTFGSGTRLTVV.

The chain recombines TRBV7-9 with TRBJ2-5; D not resolved. V was shortened by 1 base and J by 2 bases, with 14 bases between the two germline ends. Per the germline V gene, CDR1 is SEHNR and CDR2 is FQNEAQ (reference sequence). The CDR3 has 16 residues. The CDR3 DNA sequence: TGTGCCAGCAGCTTAGGATTAAGGCAGCCTCAAGAGACCCAGTACTTC. Its translation: CASSLGLRQPQETQYF.